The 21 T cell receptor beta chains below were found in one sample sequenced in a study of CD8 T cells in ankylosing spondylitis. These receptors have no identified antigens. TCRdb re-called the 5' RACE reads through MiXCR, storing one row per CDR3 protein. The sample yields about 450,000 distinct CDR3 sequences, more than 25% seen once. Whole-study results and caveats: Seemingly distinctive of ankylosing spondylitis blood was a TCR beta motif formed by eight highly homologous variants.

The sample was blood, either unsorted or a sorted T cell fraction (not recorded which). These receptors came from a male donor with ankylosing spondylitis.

The CDR3 protein is CAWSPGTGNTEAFF. The CDR3 bases are TGTGCCTGGAGTCCCGGGACGGGGAACACTGAAGCTTTCTTT. The chain carries TRBV30 and TRBJ1-1; TRBD1 is a possible D gene (5 bases). CDR3 length: 14 residues. V lost 2 bases and J 1 base, leaving 11 bases between the germline ends. Germline V gene data show CDR1 as GTSNPN and CDR2 as SVGIG (reference sequence).

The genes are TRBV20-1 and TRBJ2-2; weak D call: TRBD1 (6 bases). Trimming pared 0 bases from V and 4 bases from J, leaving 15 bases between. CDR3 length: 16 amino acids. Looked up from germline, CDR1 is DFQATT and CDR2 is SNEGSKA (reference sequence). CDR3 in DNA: TGCAGTGCTAGAGATCGTAGGGGGAAGGGCACCGGGGAGCTGTTTTTT. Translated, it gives CSARDRRGKGTGELFF.

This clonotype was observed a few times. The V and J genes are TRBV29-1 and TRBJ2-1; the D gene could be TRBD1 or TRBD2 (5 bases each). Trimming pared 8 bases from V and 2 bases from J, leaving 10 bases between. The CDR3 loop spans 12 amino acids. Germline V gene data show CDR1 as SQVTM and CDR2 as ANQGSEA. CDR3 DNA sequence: TGCAGCCATGAGGGGACCTACAATGAGCAGTTCTTC. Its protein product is CSHEGTYNEQFF.

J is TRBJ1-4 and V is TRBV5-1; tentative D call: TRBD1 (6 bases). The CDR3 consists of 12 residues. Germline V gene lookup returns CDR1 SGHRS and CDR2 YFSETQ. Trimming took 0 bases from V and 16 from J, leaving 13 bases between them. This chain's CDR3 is CASSLDLGQWFF. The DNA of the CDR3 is TGCGCCAGCAGCTTGGATTTGGGACAATGGTTTTTT.

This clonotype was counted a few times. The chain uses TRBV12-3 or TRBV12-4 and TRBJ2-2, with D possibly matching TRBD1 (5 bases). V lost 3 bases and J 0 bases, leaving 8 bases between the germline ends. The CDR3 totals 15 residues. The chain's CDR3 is CASSFQGSNTGELFF. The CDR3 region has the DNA TGTGCCAGCAGTTTTCAGGGTTCGAACACCGGGGAGCTGTTTTTT.

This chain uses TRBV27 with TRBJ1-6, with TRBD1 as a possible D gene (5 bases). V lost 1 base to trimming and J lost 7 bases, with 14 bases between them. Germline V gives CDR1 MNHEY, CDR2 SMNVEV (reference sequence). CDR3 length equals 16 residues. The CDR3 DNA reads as TGTGCCAGCAGTTTATTCGCAGGGCCAGGGAATTCACCCCTCCACTTT. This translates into CASSLFAGPGNSPLHF.

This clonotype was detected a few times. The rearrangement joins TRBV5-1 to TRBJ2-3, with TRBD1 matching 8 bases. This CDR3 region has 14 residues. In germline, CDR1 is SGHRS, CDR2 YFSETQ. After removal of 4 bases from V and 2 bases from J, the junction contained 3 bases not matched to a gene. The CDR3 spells CASSMGQVTDTQYF. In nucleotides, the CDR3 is TGCGCCAGCAGCATGGGACAGGTCACAGATACGCAGTATTTT.

CDR3 in DNA: TGCAGTGCTAATAAAGGCAGAGACTACGAGCAGTACTTC. Its protein product is CSANKGRDYEQYF. The V and J genes are TRBV20-1 and TRBJ2-7, with D uncertain. Germline CDR1 is DFQATT and CDR2 is SNEGSKA (reference sequence). CDR3 length: 13 residues. The V gene lost 4 bases and the J gene lost 3 bases, with 13 bases spanning the gap.

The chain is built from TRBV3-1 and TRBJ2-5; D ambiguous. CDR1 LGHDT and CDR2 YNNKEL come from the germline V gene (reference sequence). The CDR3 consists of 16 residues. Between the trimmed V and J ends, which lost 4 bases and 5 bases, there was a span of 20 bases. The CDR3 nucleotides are TGTGCCAGCAGCCTCAGGATCGGCAGCGCTGAGGAGACCCAGTACTTC. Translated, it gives CASSLRIGSAEETQYF.

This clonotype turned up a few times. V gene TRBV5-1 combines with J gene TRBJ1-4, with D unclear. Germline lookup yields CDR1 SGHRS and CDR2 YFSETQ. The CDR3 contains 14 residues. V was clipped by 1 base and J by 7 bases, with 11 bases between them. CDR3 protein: CASSLYGAGEKLFF. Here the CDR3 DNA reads TGCGCCAGCAGCTTGTATGGCGCGGGTGAAAAACTGTTTTTT.

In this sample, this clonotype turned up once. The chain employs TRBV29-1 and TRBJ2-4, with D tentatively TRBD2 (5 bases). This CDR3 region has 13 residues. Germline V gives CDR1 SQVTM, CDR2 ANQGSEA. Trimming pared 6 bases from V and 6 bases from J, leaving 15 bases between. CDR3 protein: CSVRRGPRNIQYF. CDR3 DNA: TGCAGCGTCCGGCGAGGGCCTAGAAACATTCAGTACTTC.

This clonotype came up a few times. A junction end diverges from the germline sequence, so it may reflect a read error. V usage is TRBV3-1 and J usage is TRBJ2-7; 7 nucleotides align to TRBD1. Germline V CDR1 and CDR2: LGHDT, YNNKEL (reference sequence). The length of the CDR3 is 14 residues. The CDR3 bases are TGTGCCAGCAGCCACCATCGACAGGGTGGGTTTAATGTCTTC. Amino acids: CASSHHRQGGFNVF.

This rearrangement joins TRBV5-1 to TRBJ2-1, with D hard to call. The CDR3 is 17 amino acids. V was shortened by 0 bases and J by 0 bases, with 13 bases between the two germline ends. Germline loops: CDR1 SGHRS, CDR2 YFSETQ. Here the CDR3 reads CASSLEPSPSSYNEQFF. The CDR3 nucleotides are TGCGCCAGCAGCTTGGAGCCCAGCCCGAGCTCCTACAATGAGCAGTTCTTC.

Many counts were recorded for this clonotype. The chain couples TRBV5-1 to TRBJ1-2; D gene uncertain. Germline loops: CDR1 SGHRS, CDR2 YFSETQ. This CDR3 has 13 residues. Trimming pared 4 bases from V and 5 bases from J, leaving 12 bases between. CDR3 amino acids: CASSPMGSYGYTF. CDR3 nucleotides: TGCGCCAGCAGCCCCATGGGCTCATATGGCTACACCTTC.

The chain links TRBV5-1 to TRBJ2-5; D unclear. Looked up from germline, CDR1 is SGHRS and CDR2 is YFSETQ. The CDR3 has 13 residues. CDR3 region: CASLARDQETQYF. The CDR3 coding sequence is TGCGCATCCCTGGCAAGGGACCAAGAGACCCAGTACTTC.

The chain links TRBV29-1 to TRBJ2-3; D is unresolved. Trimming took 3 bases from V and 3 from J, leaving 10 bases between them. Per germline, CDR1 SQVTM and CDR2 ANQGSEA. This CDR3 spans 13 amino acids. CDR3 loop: CSVDRLSTDTQYF. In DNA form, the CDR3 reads TGCAGCGTTGATCGGCTGTCAACAGATACGCAGTATTTT.

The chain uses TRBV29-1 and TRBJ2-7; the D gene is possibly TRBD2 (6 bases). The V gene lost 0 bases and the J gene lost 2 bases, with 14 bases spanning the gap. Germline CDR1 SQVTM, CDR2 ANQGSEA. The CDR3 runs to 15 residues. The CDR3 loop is CSVEERRGRPYEQYF. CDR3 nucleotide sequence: TGCAGCGTTGAAGAACGGCGGGGCAGGCCCTACGAGCAGTACTTC.

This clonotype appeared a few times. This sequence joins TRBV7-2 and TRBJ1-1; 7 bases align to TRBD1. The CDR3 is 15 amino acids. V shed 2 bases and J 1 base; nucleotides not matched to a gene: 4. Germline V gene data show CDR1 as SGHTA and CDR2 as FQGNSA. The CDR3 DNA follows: TGTGCCAGCAGCTTAAGGGGGCGAGCGAACACTGAAGCTTTCTTT. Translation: CASSLRGRANTEAFF.

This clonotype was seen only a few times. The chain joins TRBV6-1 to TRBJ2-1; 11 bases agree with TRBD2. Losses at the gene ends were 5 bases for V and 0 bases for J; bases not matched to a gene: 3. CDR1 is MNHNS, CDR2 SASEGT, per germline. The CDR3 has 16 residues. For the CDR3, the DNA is TGTGCCAGCAGTCGACTAGCGGGATCCTCCTACAATGAGCAGTTCTTC. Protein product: CASSRLAGSSYNEQFF.

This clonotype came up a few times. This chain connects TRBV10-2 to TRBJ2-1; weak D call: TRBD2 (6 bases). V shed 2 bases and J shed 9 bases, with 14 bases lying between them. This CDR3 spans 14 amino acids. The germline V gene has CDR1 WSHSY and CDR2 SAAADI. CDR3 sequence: CASSESRGGGEQFF. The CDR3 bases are TGCGCCAGCAGTGAGAGTCGTGGGGGAGGTGAGCAGTTCTTC.

The CDR3 DNA is TGTGCCAGCAGGCCAGGCGGGAGTAGGTACAATGAGCAGTTCTTC. Amino acids: CASRPGGSRYNEQFF. The V and J genes are TRBV7-9 and TRBJ2-1; 7 nucleotides align to TRBD2. The J segment lost 4 bases and the V segment lost 6 bases, leaving 9 bases of the junction unmatched. CDR1 is SEHNR and CDR2 is FQNEAQ in the germline V gene (reference sequence). CDR3 length equals 15 residues. The entire variable domain, with the rest obtained from reference TRBV7-9 and TRBJ2-1, is as follows: DTGVSQNPRHKITKRGQNVTFRCDPISEHNRLYWYRQTLGQGPEFLTYFQNEAQLEKSRLLSDRFSAERPKGSFSTLEIQRTEQGDSAMYLCASRPGGSRYNEQFFGPGTRLTVL.